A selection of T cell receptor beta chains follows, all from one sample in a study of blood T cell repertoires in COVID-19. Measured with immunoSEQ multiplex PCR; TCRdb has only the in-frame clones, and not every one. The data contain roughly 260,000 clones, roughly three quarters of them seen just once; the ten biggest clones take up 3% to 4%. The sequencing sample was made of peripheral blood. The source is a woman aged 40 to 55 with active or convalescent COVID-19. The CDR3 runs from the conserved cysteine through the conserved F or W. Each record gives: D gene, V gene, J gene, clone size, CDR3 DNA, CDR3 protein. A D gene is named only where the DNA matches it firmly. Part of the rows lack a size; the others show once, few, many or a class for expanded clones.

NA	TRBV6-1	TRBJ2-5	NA	TGTGCCAGCAGTGAAGCGGGAGGGCGGGGGCCGGAGACCCAGTACTTC	CASSEAGGRGPETQYF
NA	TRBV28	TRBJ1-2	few	TGTGCCAGCACACTAGGAGCTAACTATGGCTACACCTTC	CASTLGANYGYTF
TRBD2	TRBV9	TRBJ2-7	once	TGTGCCAGCAGCGTAGGAGGGGAGGGGCGGGAGCAGTACTTC	CASSVGGEGREQYF
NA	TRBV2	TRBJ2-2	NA	TGTGCCAGCAGGCCGGGACTTTTCACCGGGGAGCTGTTTTTT	CASRPGLFTGELFF
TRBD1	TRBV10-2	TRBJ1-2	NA	TGCGCCAGCAGTGAGTGGCAGGGGGCTGGCTACACCTTC	CASSEWQGAGYTF
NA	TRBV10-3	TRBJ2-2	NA	TGTGCCATCAGTGAAACTAGCTCGGCCGGGGAGCTGTTTTTT	CAISETSSAGELFF
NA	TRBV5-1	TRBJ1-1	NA	TGCGCCAGCAGCCTCCAGGGGCCACCGAACACTGAAGCTTTCTTT	CASSLQGPPNTEAFF
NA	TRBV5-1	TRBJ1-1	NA	TGCGCCAGCAGCTTCAGGGGAAGGGACACTGAAGCTTTCTTT	CASSFRGRDTEAFF
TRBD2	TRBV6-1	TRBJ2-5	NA	TGTGCCAGCAGTGACGGCGGGGGGACGGGCGAGACCCAGTACTTC	CASSDGGGTGETQYF
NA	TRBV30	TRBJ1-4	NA	TGTGCCTGGAGTGCCTACAGCCCAACTAATGAAAAACTGTTTTTT	CAWSAYSPTNEKLFF
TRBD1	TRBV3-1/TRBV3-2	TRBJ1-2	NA	TGTGCCAGCAGCCCGACAGGGCTTTGGAAGAACTATGGCTACACCTTC	CASSPTGLWKNYGYTF
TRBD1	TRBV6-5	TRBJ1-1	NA	TGTGCCAGCAGAGACGACAGGGGGAACACTGAAGCTTTCTTT	CASRDDRGNTEAFF
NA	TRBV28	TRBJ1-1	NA	TGTGCCAGCAGGGGCCAAGCCACTGAAGCTTTCTTT	CASRGQATEAFF
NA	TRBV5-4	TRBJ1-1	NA	TGTGCCAGCAGCTCGCGCACCGGGATGAACACTGAAGCTTTCTTT	CASSSRTGMNTEAFF
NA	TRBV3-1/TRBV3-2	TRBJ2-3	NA	TGTGCCAGCAGCCGAGGGGGGGCAGATACGCAGTATTTT	CASSRGGADTQYF
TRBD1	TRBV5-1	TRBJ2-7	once	TGCGCCAGCAGCTACCGGGACAGGGGACCTGACTACGAGCAGTACTTC	CASSYRDRGPDYEQYF
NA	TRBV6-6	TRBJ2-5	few	TGTGCCAGCAGTTACGAGGGGGGGCTGGAGACCCAGTACTTC	CASSYEGGLETQYF
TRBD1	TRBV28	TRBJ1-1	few	TGTGCCAGCAGCCTTGGACAGGGAACAGCTTTCTTT	CASSLGQGTAFF
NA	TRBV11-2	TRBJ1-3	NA	TGTGCCAGCAGCTTCATGGGCGGAAACACCATATATTTT	CASSFMGGNTIYF
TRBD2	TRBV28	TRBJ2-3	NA	TGTGCCAGCAGTTTCTTAGCGGGGGGGCCGAGAGATACGCAGTATTTT	CASSFLAGGPRDTQYF
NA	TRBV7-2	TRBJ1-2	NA	TGTGCCAGCAACCCCCCGGGCAGGGGCAACTATGGCTACACCTTC	CASNPPGRGNYGYTF
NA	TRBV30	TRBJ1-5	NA	TGTGCCTGGAGCCCTAAAACCAGGGCTCCCCAGCATTTT	CAWSPKTRAPQHF
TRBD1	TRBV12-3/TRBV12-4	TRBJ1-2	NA	TGTGCCAGCCGTGAACAGGGGGACCATGGCTACACCTTC	CASREQGDHGYTF
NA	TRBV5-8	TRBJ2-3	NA	TGTGCCAGCAGCTTGGGAGGAGGGGCGGGTAGCACAGATACGCAGTATTTT	CASSLGGGAGSTDTQYF
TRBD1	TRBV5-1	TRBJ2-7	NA	TGCGCCAGCAGCTTGGCGGCAGGGGGTGGCGAGCAGTACTTC	CASSLAAGGGEQYF
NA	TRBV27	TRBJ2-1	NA	TGTGCCTCAAGATGGGGCGGCAATGAGCAGTTCTTC	CASRWGGNEQFF
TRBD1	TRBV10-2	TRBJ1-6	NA	TGCGCCAGCAGCCTAGAGACAGGGGGTTCGTCACCCCTCCACTTT	CASSLETGGSSPLHF
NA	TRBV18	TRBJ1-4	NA	TGTGCCAGCTCACCCCCCGGGAGCCCTGAAAAACTGTTTTTT	CASSPPGSPEKLFF
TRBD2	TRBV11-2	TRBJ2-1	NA	TGTGCCAGCAGCTGGGATCGAGCGGGGAACTACAATGAGCAGTTCTTC	CASSWDRAGNYNEQFF
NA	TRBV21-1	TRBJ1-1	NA	TGTGCCAGCAGGCCTAGCGGGGGGAGGGCAGGGCTGGACACTGAAGCTTTCTTT	CASRPSGGRAGLDTEAFF
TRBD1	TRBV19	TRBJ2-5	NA	TGTGCCAGTAGTGGGACAGGGGGAATAGAGACCCAGTACTTC	CASSGTGGIETQYF
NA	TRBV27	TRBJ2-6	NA	TGTGCCAGCAGCCCCCAGAATGGGGCCAACGTCCTGACTTTC	CASSPQNGANVLTF
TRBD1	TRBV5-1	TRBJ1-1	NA	TGCGCCAGCAGCCCCGGGACAGGGACCATGAACACTGAAGCTTTCTTT	CASSPGTGTMNTEAFF
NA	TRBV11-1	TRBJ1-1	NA	TGTGCCAGCACCCCAGTCCGTGACAATCTGAACACTGAAGCTTTCTTT	CASTPVRDNLNTEAFF
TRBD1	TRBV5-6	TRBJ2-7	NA	TGTGCCAGCACCGGATGGGTCCGGGACAGGCCCTCCGAGCAGTACTTC	CASTGWVRDRPSEQYF
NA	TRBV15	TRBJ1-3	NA	TGTGCCACCAGCAGCCTGAGGGGGGGTAAATCTGGAAACACCATATATTTT	CATSSLRGGKSGNTIYF
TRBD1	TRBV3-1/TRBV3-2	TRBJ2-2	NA	TGTGCCAGCAGCCTTCAGGGGGCCGGGGAGCTGTTTTTT	CASSLQGAGELFF
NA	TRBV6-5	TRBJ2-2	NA	TGTGCGGGGGGAAGGGACACCGGGGAGCTGTTTTTT	CAGGRDTGELFF
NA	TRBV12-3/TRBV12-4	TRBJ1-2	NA	TGTGCCAGCAGTACCAGGGAAAGCTACACCTTC	CASSTRESYTF
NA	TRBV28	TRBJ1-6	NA	TGTGCCAGCAGTTTATCACAGGATAATTCACCCCTCCACTTT	CASSLSQDNSPLHF
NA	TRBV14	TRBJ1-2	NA	TGTGCCAGCAGCCCCCTCGCAGGTCACTATGGCTACACCTTC	CASSPLAGHYGYTF
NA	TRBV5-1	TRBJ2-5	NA	TGCGCCAGCAGCTTGGGTTGGGACACGTACTTC	CASSLGWDTYF
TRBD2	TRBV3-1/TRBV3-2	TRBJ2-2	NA	TGTGCCAGCAGCCAAGGACTAGCGGGGGGGTTCGCGAACACCGGGGAGCTGTTTTTT	CASSQGLAGGFANTGELFF
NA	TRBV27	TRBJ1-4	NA	TGTGCCAGCAGTTTGTGGGGGCTGGGGGAAAAACTGTTTTTT	CASSLWGLGEKLFF
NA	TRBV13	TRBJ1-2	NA	TGTGCCAGCAGCTCCGGGACACCAAACTATGGCTACACCTTC	CASSSGTPNYGYTF